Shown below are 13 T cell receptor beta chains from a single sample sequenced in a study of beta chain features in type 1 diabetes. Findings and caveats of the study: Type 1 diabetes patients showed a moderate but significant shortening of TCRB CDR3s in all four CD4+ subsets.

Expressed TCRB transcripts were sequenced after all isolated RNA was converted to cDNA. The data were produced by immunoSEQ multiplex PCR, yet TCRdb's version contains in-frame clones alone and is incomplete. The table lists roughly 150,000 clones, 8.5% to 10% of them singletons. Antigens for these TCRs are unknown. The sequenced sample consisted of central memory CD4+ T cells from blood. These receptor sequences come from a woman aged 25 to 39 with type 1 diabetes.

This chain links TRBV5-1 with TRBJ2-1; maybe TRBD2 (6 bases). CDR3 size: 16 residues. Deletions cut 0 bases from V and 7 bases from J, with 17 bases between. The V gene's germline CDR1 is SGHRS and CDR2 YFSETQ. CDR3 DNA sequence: TGCGCCAGCAGCTTGGCCTCTAGCGCCACTGTAAATGAGCAGTTCTTC. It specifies CASSLASSATVNEQFF.

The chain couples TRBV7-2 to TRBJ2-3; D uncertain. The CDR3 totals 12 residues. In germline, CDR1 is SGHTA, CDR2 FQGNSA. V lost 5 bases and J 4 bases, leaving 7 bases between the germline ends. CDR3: CASSRISDTQYF. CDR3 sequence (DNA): TGTGCCAGCAGCCGTATCTCAGATACGCAGTATTTT.

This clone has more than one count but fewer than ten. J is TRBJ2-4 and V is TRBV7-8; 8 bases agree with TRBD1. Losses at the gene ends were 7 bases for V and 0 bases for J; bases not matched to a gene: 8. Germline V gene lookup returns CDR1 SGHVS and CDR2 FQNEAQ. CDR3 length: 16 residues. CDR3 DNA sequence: TGTGCCAGCACCTCGGACAGGGACATAGCCAAAAACATTCAGTACTTC. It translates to CASTSDRDIAKNIQYF. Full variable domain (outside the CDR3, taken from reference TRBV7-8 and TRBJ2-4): GAGVSQSPRYKVAKRGQDVALRCDPISGHVSLFWYQQALGQGPEFLTYFQNEAQLDKSGLPSDRFFAERPEGSVSTLKIQRTQQEDSAVYLCASTSDRDIAKNIQYFGAGTRLSVL.

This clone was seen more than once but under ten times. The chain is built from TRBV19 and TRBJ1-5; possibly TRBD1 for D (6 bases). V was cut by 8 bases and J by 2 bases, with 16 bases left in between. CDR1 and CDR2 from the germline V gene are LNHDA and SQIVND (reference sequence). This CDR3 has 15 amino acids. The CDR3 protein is CASLPGGTGNQPQHF. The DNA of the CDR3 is TGTGCCAGTCTCCCGGGGGGCACCGGCAATCAGCCCCAGCATTTT.

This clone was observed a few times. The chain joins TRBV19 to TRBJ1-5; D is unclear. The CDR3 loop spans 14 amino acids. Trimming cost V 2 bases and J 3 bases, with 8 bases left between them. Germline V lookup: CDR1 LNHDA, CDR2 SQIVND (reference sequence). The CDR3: CASSINQVNQPQHF. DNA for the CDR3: TGTGCCAGTAGTATAAACCAGGTCAATCAGCCCCAGCATTTT. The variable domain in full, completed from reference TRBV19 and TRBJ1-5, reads DGGITQSPKYLFRKEGQNVTLSCEQNLNHDAMYWYRQDPGQGLRLIYYSQIVNDFQKGDIAEGYSVSREKKESFPLTVTSAQKNPTAFYLCASSINQVNQPQHFGDGTRLSIL.

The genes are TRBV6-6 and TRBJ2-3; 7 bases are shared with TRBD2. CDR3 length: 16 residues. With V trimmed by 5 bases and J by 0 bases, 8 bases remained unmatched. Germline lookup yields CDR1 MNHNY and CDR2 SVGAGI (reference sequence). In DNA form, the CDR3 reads TGTGCCAGCAGTCGAGTTAGCGGGCCTAGCACAGATACGCAGTATTTT. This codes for CASSRVSGPSTDTQYF.

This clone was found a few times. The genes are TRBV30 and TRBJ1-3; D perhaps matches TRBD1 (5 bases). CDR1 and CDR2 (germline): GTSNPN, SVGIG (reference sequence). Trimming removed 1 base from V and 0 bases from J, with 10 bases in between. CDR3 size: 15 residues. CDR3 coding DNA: TGTGCCTGGAGTGCCCCAGGGAACTCTGGAAACACCATATATTTT. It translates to CAWSAPGNSGNTIYF.

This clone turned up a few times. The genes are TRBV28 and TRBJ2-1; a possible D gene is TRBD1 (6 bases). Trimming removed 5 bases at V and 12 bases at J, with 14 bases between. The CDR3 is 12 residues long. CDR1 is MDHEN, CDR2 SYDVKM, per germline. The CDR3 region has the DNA TGTGCCAGCAGTCTTCTTACCAGGGGGCAGTTCTTC. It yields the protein CASSLLTRGQFF.

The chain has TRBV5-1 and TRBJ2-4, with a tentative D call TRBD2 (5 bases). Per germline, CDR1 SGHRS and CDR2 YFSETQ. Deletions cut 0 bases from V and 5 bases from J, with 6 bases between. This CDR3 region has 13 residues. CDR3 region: CASSLDGENIQYF. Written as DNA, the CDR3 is TGCGCCAGCAGCTTGGACGGGGAAAACATTCAGTACTTC.

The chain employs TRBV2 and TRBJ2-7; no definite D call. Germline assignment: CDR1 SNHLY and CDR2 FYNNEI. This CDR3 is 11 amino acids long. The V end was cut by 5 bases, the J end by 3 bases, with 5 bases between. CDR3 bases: TGTGCCAGCAGTCTTATCTACGAGCAGTACTTC. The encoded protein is CASSLIYEQYF.

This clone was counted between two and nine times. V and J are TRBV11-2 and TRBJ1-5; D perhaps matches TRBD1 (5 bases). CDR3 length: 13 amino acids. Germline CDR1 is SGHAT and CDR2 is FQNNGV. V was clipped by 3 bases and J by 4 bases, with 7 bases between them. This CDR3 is CASSLGLNQPQHF. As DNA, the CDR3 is TGTGCCAGCAGCTTGGGGCTAAATCAGCCCCAGCATTTT.

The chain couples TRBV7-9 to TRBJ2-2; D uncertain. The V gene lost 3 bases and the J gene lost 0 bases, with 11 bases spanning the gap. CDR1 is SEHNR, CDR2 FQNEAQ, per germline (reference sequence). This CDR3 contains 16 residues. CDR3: CASSLGRPSNTGELFF. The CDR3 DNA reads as TGTGCCAGCAGCTTGGGCAGGCCCTCGAACACCGGGGAGCTGTTTTTT. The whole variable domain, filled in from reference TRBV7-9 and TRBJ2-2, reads DTGVSQNPRHKITKRGQNVTFRCDPISEHNRLYWYRQTLGQGPEFLTYFQNEAQLEKSRLLSDRFSAERPKGSFSTLEIQRTEQGDSAMYLCASSLGRPSNTGELFFGEGSRLTVL.

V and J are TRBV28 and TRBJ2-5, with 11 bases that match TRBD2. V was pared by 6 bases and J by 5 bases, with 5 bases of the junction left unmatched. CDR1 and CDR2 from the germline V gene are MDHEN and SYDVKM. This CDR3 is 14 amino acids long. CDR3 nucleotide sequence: TGTGCCAGCAGGATCACTAGCGGGAGTGAGACCCAGTACTTC. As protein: CASRITSGSETQYF.